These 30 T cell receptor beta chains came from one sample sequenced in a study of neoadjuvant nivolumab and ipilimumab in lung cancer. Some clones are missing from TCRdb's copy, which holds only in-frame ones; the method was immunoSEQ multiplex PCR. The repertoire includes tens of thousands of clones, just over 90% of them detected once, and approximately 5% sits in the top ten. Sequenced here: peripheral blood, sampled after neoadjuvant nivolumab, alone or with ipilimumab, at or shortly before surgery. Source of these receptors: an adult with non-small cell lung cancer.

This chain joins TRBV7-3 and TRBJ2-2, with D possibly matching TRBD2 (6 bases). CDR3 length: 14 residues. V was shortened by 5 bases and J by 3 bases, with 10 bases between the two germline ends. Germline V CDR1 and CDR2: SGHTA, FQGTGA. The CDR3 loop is CASSAGLHTGELFF. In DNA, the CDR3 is TGTGCCAGCAGCGCGGGACTCCACACCGGGGAGCTGTTTTTT.

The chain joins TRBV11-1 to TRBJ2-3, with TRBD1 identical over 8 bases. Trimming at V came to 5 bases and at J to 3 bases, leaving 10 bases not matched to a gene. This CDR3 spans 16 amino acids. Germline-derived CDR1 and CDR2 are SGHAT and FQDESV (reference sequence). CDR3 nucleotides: TGTGCCAGCAGCCGTTATTCGGACAGGGATACAGATACGCAGTATTTT. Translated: CASSRYSDRDTDTQYF.

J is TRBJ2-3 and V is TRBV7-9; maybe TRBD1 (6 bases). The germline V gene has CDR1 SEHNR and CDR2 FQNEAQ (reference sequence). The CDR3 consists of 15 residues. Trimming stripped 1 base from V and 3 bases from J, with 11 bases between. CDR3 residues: CASSLDSGATDTQYF. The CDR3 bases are TGTGCCAGCAGCTTAGACTCAGGGGCGACAGATACGCAGTATTTT.

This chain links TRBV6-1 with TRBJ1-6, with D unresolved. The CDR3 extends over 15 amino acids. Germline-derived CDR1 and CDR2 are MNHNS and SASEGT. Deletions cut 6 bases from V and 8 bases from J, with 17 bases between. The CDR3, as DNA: TGTGCCAGCAGGGCTGATCCTACCCGCTATTCACCCCTCCACTTT. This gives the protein CASRADPTRYSPLHF.

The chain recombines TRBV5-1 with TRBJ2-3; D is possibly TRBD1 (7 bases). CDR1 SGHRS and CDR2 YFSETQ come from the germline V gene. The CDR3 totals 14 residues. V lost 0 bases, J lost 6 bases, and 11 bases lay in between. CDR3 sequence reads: CASSLAGGPDTQYF. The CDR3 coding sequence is TGCGCCAGCAGCTTGGCAGGGGGGCCGGATACGCAGTATTTT.

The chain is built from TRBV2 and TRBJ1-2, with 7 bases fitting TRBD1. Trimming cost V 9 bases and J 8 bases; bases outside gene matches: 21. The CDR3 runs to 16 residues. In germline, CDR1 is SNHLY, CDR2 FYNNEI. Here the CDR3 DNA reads TGTGCCAGGGGGGGCAGGGGGACTATGGGCTGGTCCGGCTACACCTTC. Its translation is CARGGRGTMGWSGYTF.

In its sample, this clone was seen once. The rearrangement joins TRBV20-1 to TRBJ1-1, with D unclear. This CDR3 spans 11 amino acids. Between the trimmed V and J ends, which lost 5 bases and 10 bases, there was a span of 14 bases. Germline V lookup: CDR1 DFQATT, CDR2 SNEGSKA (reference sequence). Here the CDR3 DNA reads TGCAGTGCTCAACTATCCAGTAGAGCTTTCTTT. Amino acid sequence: CSAQLSSRAFF.

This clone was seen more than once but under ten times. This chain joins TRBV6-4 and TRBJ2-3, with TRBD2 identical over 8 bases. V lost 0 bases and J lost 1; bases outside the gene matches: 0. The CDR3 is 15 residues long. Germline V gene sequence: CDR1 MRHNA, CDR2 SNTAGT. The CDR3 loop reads CASSDSSGGTDTQYF. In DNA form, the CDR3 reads TGTGCCAGCAGTGACTCTAGCGGGGGCACAGATACGCAGTATTTT.

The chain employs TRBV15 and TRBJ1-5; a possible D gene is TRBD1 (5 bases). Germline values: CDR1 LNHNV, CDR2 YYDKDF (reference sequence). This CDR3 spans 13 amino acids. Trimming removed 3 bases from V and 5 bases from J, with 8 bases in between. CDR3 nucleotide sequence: TGTGCCACCAGCAGCGGGGGGGATCAGCCCCAGCATTTT. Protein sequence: CATSSGGDQPQHF.

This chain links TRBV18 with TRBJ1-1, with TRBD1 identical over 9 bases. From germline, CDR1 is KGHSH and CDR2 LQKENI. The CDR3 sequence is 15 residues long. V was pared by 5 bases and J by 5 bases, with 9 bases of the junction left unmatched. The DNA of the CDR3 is TGTGCCAGCTCATCCCAGGCACAGGGGGCAACTGAAGCTTTCTTT. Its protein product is CASSSQAQGATEAFF. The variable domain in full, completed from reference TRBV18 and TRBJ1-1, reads NAGVMQNPRHLVRRRGQEARLRCSPMKGHSHVYWYRQLPEEGLKFMVYLQKENIIDESGMPKERFSAEFPKEGPSILRIQQVVRGDSAAYFCASSSQAQGATEAFFGQGTRLTVV.

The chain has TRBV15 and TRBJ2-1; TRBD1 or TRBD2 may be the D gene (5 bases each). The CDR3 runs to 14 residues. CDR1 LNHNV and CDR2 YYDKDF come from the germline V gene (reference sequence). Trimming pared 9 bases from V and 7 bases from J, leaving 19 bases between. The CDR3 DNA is TGTGCCACGGGGGTGGGGACGTCAGGGAATGAGCAGTTCTTC. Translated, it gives CATGVGTSGNEQFF.

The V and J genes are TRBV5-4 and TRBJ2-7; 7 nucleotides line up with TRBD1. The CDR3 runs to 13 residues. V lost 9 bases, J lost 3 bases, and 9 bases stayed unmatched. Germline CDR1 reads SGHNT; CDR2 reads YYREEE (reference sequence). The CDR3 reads CANQPGQIYEQYF. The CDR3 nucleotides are TGTGCCAACCAACCGGGACAGATCTACGAGCAGTACTTC.

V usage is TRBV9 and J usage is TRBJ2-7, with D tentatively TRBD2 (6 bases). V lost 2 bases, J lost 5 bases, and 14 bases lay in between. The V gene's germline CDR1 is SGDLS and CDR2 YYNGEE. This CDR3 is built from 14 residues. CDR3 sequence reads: CASSVATSSDEQYF. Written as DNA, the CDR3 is TGTGCCAGCAGCGTGGCGACTAGTTCAGACGAGCAGTACTTC.

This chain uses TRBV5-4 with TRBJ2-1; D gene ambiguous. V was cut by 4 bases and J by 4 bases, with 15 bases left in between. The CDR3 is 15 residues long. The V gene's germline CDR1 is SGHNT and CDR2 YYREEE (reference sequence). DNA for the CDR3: TGTGCCAGCAGCCTAGGATCCTTACTATACAATGAGCAGTTCTTC. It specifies CASSLGSLLYNEQFF. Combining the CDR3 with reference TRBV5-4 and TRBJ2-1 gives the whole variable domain ETGVTQSPTHLIKTRGQQVTLRCSSQSGHNTVSWYQQALGQGPQFIFQYYREEENGRGNFPPRFSGLQFPNYSSELNVNALELDDSALYLCASSLGSLLYNEQFFGPGTRLTVL.

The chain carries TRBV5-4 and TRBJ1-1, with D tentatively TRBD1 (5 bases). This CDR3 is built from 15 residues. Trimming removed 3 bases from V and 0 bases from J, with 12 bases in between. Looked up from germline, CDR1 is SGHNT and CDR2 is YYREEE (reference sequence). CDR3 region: CASSYRDGMNTEAFF. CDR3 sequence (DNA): TGTGCCAGCAGCTATCGGGACGGAATGAACACTGAAGCTTTCTTT.

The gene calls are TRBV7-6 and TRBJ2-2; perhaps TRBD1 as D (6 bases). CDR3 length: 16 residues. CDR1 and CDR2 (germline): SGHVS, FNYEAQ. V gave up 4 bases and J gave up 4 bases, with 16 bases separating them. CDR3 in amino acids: CASSSGVRGGTGELFF. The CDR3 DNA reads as TGTGCCAGCAGCTCAGGGGTCAGGGGCGGCACCGGGGAGCTGTTTTTT.

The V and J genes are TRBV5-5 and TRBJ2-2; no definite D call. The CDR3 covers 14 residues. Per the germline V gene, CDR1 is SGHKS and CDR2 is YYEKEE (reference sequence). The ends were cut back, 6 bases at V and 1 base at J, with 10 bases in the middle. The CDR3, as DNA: TGTGCCAGCACCCAATCCCAGAACACCGGGGAGCTGTTTTTT. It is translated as CASTQSQNTGELFF.

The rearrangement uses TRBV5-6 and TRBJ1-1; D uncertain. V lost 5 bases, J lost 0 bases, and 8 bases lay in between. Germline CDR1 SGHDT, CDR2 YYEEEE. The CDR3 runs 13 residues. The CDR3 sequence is CASRSTVNTEAFF. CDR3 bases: TGTGCCAGCAGATCTACAGTGAACACTGAAGCTTTCTTT.

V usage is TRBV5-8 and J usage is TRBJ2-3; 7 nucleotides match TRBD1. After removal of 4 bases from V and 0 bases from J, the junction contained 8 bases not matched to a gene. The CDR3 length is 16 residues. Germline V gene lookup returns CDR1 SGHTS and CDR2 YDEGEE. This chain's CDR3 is CASSRKGQYSTDTQYF. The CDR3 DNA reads TGTGCCAGCAGCCGTAAGGGACAGTATAGCACAGATACGCAGTATTTT. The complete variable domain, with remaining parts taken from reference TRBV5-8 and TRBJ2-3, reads EAGVTQSPTHLIKTRGQQATLRCSPISGHTSVYWYQQALGLGLQFLLWYDEGEERNRGNFPPRFSGRQFPNYSSELNVNALELEDSALYLCASSRKGQYSTDTQYFGPGTRLTVL.

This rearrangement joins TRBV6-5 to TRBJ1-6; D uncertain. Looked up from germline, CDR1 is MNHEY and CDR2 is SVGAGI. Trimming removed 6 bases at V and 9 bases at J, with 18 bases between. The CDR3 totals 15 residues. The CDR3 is CASRLDLWVASPLHF. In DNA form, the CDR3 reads TGTGCCAGCAGACTCGACCTCTGGGTGGCTTCACCCCTCCACTTT.

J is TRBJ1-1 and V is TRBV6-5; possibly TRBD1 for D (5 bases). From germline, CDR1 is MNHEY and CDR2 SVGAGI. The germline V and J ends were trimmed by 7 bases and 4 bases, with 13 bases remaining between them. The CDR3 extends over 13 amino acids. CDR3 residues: CASTGGFSTEAFF. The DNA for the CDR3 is TGTGCCAGCACCGGGGGGTTTTCCACTGAAGCTTTCTTT.

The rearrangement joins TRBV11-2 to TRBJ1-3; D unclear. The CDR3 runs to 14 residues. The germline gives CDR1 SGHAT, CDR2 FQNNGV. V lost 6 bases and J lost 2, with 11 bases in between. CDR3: CASSSPRAGNTIYF. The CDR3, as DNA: TGTGCCAGCAGTTCACCGAGGGCTGGAAACACCATATATTTT.

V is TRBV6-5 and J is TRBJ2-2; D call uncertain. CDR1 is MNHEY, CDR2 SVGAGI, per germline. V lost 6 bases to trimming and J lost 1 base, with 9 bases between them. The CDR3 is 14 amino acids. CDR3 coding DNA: TGTGCCAGCAGGTCTGGGAAGAACACCGGGGAGCTGTTTTTT. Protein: CASRSGKNTGELFF.

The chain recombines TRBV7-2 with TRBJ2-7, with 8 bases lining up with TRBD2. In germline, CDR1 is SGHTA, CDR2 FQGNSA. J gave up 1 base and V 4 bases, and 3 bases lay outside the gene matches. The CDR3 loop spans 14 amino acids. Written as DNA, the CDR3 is TGTGCCAGCAGCTCCGGGAGGGGTTCCTACGAGCAGTACTTC. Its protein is CASSSGRGSYEQYF.

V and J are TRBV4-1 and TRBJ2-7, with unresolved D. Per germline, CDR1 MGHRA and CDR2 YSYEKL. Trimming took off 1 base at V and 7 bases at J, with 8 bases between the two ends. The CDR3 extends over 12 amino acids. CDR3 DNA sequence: TGCGCCAGCAGCCAAGCCCTCGGGGAGCAGTACTTC. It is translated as CASSQALGEQYF.

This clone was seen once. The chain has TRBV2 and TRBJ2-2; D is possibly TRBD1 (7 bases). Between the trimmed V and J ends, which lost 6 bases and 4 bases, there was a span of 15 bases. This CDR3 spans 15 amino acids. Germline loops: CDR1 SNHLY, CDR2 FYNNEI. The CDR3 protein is CASSQGGAITGELFF. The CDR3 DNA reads TGTGCCAGCAGCCAGGGGGGCGCGATCACCGGGGAGCTGTTTTTT.

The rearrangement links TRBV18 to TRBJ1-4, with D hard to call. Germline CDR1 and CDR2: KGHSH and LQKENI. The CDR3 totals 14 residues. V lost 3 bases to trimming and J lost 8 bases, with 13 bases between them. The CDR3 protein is CASSPGVAAEKLFF. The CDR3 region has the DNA TGTGCCAGCTCACCGGGAGTGGCTGCCGAAAAACTGTTTTTT.

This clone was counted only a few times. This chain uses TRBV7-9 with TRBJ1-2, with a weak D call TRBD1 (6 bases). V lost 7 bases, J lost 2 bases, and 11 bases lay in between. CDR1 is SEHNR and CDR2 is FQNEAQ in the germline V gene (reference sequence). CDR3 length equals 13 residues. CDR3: CASKPGTNYGYTF. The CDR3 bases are TGTGCCAGCAAACCCGGGACAAACTATGGCTACACCTTC.

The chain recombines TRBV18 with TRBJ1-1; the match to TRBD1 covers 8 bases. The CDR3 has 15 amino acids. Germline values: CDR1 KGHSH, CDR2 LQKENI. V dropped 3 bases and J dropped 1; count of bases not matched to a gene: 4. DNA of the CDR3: TGTGCCAGCTCACCTCGACAGGGGACGAACACTGAAGCTTTCTTT. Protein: CASSPRQGTNTEAFF.

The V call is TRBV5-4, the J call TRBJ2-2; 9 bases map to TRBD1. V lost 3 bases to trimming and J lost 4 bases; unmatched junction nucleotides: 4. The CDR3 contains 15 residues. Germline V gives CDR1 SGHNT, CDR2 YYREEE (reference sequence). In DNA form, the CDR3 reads TGTGCCAGCAGCTCCGGACAGGGGAGCACCGGGGAGCTGTTTTTT. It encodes CASSSGQGSTGELFF.